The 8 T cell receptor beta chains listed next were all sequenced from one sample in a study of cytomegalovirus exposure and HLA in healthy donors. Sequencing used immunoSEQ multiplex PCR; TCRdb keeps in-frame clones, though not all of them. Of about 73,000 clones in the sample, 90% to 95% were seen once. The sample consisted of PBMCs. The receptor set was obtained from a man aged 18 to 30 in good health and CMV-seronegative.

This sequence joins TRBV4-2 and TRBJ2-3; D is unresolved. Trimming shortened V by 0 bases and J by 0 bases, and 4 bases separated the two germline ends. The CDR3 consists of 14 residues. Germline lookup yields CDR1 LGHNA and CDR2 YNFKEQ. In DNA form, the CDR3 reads TGTGCCAGCAGCCAAGATACTAGCACAGATACGCAGTATTTT. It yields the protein CASSQDTSTDTQYF.

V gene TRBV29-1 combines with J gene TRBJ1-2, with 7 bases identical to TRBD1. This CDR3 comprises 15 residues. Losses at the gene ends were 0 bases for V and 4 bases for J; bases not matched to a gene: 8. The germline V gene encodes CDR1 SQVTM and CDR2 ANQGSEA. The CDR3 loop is CSVEDSRTGLYGYTF. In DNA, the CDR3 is TGCAGCGTTGAAGATTCGAGGACAGGTCTCTATGGCTACACCTTC. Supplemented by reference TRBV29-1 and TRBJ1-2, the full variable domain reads SAVISQKPSRDICQRGTSLTIQCQVDSQVTMMFWYRQQPGQSLTLIATANQGSEATYESGFVIDKFPISRPNLTFSTLTVSNMSPEDSSIYLCSVEDSRTGLYGYTFGSGTRLTVV.

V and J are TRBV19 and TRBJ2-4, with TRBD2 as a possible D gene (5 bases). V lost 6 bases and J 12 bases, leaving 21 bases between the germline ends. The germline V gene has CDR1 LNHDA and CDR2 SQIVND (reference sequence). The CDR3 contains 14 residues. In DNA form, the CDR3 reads TGTGCCAGTAGCCAGGACTCGGAAAAAACCAATCAGTACTTC. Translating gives CASSQDSEKTNQYF.

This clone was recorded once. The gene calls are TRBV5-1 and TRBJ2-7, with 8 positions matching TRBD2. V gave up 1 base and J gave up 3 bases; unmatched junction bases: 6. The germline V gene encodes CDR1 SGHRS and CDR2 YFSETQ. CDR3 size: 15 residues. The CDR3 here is CASSLRRGGLYEQYF. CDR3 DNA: TGCGCCAGCAGCTTGCGACGGGGGGGCCTCTACGAGCAGTACTTC.

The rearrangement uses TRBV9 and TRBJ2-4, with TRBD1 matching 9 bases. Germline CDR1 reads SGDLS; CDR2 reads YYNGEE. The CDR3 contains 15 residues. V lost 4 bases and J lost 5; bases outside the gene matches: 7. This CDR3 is CASSPWGQGQNIQYF. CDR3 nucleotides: TGTGCCAGCAGCCCGTGGGGACAGGGCCAAAACATTCAGTACTTC.

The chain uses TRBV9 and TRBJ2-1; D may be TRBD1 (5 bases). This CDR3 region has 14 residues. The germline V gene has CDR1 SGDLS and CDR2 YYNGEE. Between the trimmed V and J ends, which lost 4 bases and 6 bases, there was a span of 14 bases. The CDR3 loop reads CASSSDQRGNEQFF. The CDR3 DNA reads TGTGCCAGCAGCTCAGACCAAAGGGGCAATGAGCAGTTCTTC.

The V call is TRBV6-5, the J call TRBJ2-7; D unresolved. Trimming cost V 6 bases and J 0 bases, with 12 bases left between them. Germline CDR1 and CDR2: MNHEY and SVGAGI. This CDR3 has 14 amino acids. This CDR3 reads CASSNLASSYEQYF. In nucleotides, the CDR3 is TGTGCCAGCAGCAACCTGGCCTCCTCCTACGAGCAGTACTTC.

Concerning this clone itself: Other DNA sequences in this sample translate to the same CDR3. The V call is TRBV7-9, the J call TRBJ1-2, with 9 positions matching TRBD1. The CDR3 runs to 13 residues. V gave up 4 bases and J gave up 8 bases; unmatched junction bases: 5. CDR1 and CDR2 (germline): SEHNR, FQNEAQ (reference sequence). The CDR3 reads CASSSGQGYGYTF. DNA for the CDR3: TGTGCCAGCAGCTCGGGACAGGGCTACGGCTACACCTTC.